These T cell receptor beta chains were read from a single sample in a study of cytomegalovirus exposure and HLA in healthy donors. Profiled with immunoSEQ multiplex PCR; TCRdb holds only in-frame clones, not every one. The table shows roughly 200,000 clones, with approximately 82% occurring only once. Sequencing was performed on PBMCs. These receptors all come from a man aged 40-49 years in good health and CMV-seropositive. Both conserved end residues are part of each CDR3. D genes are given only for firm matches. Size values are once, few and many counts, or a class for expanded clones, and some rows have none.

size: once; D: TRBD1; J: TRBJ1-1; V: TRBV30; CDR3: CAWGTGGLTEAFF; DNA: TGTGCCTGGGGAACAGGGGGTTTAACTGAAGCTTTCTTT
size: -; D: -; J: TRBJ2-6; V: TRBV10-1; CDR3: CASSGSSGANGLTF; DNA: TGCGCCAGCAGTGGGAGCTCTGGGGCCAACGGCCTGACTTTC
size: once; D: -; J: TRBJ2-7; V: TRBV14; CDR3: CASSHWRGSTSYEQYF; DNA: TGTGCCAGCAGCCATTGGCGAGGGTCAACCTCCTACGAGCAGTACTTC
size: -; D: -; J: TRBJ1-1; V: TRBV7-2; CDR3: CASSFTHRVGYTEAFF; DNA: TGTGCCAGCAGCTTTACTCACAGGGTGGGTTACACTGAAGCTTTCTTT
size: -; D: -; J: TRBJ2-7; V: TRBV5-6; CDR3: CASSAQIDSHYEQYF; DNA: TGTGCCAGCAGCGCCCAGATTGACAGTCACTACGAGCAGTACTTC
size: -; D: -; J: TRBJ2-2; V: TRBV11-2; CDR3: CAGRRDTGELFF; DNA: TGTGCCGGACGGAGGGACACCGGGGAGCTGTTTTTT
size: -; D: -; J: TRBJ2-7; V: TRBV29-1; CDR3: CSVESRLGGEQYF; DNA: TGCAGCGTTGAAAGCCGGCTCGGGGGTGAGCAGTACTTC
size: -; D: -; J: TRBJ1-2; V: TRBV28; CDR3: CASSLSQGRENGYTF; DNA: TGTGCCAGCAGTTTAAGCCAGGGGAGGGAGAATGGCTACACCTTC
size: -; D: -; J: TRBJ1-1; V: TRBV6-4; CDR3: CASIPSGGTLGWKTEAFF; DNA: TGTGCCAGCATCCCCTCTGGGGGCACCCTAGGATGGAAGACTGAAGCTTTCTTT
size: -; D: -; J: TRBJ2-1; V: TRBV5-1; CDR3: CASRLGLSHYNEQFF; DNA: TGCGCCAGCAGACTCGGACTATCTCATTACAATGAGCAGTTCTTC
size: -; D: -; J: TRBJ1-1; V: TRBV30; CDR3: CAWSATGTLHTEAFF; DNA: TGTGCCTGGAGTGCCACGGGGACATTACACACTGAAGCTTTCTTT
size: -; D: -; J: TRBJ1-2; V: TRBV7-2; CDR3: CASSPGGRYGYTF; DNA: TGTGCCAGCAGCCCGGGAGGGCGGTATGGCTACACCTTC
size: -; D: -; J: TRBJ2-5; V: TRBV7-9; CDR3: CASSLQGQETQYF; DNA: TGTGCCAGCAGCTTACAGGGTCAAGAGACCCAGTACTTC
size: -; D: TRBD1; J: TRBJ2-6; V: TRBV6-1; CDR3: CASSEWGQTGSGANVLTF; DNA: TGTGCCAGCAGTGAATGGGGACAGACAGGCTCTGGGGCCAACGTCCTGACTTTC
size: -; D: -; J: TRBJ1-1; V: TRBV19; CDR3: CASSNQQGNVFTEAFF; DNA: TGTGCCAGTAGTAACCAGCAGGGTAACGTGTTCACTGAAGCTTTCTTT
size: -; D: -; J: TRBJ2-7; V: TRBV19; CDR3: CASSINGPYEQYF; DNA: TGTGCCAGTAGTATAAACGGTCCTTACGAGCAGTACTTC
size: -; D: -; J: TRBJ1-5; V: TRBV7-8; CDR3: CASSLGQGRSQPQHF; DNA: TGTGCCAGCAGCTTAGGGCAGGGTAGAAGTCAGCCCCAGCATTTT
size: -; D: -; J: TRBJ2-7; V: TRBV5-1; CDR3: CASSLDSLTVEYF; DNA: TGCGCCAGCAGCTTGGACAGTTTGACGGTGGAGTACTTC
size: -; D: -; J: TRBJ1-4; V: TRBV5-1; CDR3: CASSRDKGKEKLFF; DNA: TGCGCCAGCAGCCGGGACAAGGGAAAGGAAAAACTGTTTTTT
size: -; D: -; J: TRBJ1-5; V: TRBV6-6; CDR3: CASSKRQDALNQPQHF; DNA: TGTGCCAGCAGCAAACGACAGGACGCACTTAATCAGCCCCAGCATTTT
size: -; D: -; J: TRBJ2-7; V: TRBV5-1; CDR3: CASSSGASGIYEQYF; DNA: TGCGCCAGCAGCTCGGGGGCCAGCGGGATCTACGAGCAGTACTTC
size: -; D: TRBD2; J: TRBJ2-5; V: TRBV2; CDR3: CASSNRGSSGETQYF; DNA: TGTGCCAGCAGCAATCGCGGGAGCTCGGGAGAGACCCAGTACTTC
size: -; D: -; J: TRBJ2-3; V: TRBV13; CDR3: CASSLEWRERTDTQYF; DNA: TGTGCCAGCAGCTTAGAATGGCGGGAAAGGACAGATACGCAGTATTTT
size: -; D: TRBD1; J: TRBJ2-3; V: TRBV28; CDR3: CASSLDRWHTQYF; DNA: TGTGCCAGCAGTTTGGACAGGTGGCATACGCAGTATTTT
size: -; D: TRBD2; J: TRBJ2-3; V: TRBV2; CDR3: CASIYSGRTDTQYF; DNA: TGTGCCAGCATATATAGCGGGCGCACAGATACGCAGTATTTT
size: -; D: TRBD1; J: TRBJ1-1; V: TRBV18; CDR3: CASSLRQGANTEAFF; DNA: TGTGCCAGCTCACTCCGACAGGGGGCGAACACTGAAGCTTTCTTT
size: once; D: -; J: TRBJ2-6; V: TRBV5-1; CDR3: CASSLGLLSGANVLTF; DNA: TGCGCCAGCAGCTTGGGACTCCTCTCTGGGGCCAACGTCCTGACTTTC
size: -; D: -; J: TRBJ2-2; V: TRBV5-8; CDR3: CASSPWKGVTGELFF; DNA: TGTGCCAGCAGCCCCTGGAAGGGAGTCACCGGGGAGCTGTTTTTT
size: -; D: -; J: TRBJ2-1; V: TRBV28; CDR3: CASSLLGNEQFF; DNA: TGTGCCAGCAGTTTACTAGGAAATGAGCAGTTCTTC
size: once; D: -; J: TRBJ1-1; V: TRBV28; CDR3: CASSPLGGYTEAFF; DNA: TGTGCCAGCAGTCCCCTCGGCGGTTACACTGAAGCTTTCTTT
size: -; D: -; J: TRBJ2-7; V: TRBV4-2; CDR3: CASSQLGATHEQYF; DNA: TGTGCCAGCAGCCAACTTGGAGCCACCCACGAGCAGTACTTC
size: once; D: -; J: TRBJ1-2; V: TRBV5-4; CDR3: CASSDEQANYGYTF; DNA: TGTGCCAGCAGCGACGAACAGGCTAACTATGGCTACACCTTC
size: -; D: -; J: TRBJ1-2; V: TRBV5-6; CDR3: CAGSDTGLNYGYTF; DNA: TGTGCCGGCAGCGACACAGGGTTAAACTATGGCTACACCTTC
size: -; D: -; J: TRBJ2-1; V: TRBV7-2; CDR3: CASSLRAEGNEQFF; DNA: TGTGCCAGCAGCTTACGGGCGGAGGGCAATGAGCAGTTCTTC
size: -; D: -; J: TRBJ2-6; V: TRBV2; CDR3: CASSGSGANGLTF; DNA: TGTGCCAGCAGCGGGTCTGGGGCCAACGGCCTGACTTTC
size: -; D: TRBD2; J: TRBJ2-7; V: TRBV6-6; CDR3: CASRAGTSGAYEQYF; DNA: TGTGCCAGCAGGGCCGGGACTAGCGGAGCCTACGAGCAGTACTTC
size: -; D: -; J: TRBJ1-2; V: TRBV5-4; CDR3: CASSLKGEGYGYTF; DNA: TGTGCCAGCAGCTTGAAGGGGGAGGGCTATGGCTACACCTTC
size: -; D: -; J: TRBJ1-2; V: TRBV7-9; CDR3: CAGEGYTF; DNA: TGTGCCGGGGAGGGCTACACCTTC
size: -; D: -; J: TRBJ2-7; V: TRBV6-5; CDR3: CASNQGPYEQYF; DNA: TGTGCCAGCAATCAGGGTCCCTACGAGCAGTACTTC
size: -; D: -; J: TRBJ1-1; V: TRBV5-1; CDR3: CASRFSERAEAFF; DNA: TGCGCCAGCAGGTTTTCCGAGCGGGCTGAAGCTTTCTTT
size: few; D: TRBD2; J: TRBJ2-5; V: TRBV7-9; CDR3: CASSHLTSGRETQYF; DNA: TGTGCCAGCAGCCACCTTACTAGCGGGAGAGAGACCCAGTACTTC
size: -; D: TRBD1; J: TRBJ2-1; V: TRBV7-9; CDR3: CASSLGEGASYNEQFF; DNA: TGTGCCAGCAGCTTAGGAGAGGGGGCGAGTTACAATGAGCAGTTCTTC
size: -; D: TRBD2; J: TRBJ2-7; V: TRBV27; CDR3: CASSHRLAREQYF; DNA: TGTGCCAGCAGTCACCGACTAGCCCGAGAGCAGTACTTC
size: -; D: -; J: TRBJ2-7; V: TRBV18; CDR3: CASSPMAFYEQYF; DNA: TGTGCCAGCTCACCAATGGCTTTCTACGAGCAGTACTTC
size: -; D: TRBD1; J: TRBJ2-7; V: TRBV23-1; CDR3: CASSPHRGPYEQYF; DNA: TGCGCCAGCAGTCCCCACAGGGGGCCGTACGAGCAGTACTTC
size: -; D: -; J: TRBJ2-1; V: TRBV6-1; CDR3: CASTRVGDEQFF; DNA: TGTGCCAGCACGAGGGTTGGAGATGAGCAGTTCTTC
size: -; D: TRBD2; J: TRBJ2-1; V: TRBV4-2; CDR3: CASSQETSGSSYNEQFF; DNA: TGTGCCAGCAGCCAAGAGACTAGCGGGAGCTCCTACAATGAGCAGTTCTTC
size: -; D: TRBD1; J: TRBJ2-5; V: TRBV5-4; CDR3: CASSLMGQGLQETQYF; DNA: TGTGCCAGCAGCTTGATGGGACAGGGCCTTCAAGAGACCCAGTACTTC
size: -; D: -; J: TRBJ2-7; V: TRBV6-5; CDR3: CASSQGSSEQYF; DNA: TGTGCCAGCTCCCAGGGATCAAGCGAGCAGTACTTC
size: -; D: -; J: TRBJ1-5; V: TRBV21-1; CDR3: CASSKRGYSNQPQHF; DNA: TGTGCCAGCAGCAAAAGGGGGTATAGCAATCAGCCCCAGCATTTT
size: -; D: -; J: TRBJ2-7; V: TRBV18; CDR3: CASSPTGTLTHEQYF; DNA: TGTGCCAGCTCACCAACCGGGACTCTAACCCACGAGCAGTACTTC
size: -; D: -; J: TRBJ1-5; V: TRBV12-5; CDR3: CASGFRDTSGQPQHF; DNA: TGTGCTAGTGGTTTTCGGGACACTAGCGGTCAGCCCCAGCATTTT
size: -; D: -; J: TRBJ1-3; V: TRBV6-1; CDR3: CASSEGRYSGNTIYF; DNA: TGTGCCAGCAGTGAGGGCAGATACTCTGGAAACACCATATATTTT
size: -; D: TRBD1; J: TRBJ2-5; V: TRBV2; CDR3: CASTDRGETQYF; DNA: TGTGCCAGCACAGACAGGGGAGAGACCCAGTACTTC
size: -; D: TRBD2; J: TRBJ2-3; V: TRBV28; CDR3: CASNLAGGRGSTDTQYF; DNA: TGTGCCAGCAATCTAGCGGGAGGCCGGGGTAGCACAGATACGCAGTATTTT
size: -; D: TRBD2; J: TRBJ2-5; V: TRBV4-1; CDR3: CASSQDTGASGQETQYF; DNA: TGCGCCAGCAGCCAAGATACGGGAGCTAGCGGCCAAGAGACCCAGTACTTC
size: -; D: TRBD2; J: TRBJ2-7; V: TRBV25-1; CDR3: CASSATSGIHYEQYF; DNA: TGTGCCAGCAGTGCGACTAGCGGGATTCACTACGAGCAGTACTTC
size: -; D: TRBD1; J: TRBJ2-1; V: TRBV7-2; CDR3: CASSRQGTPGREDYNEQFF; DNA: TGTGCCAGCAGTAGACAGGGGACCCCCGGCCGCGAGGATTACAATGAGCAGTTCTTC
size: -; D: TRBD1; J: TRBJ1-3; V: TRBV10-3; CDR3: CAIRGQGTPGNTIYF; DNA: TGTGCCATCAGGGGACAGGGTACCCCTGGAAACACCATATATTTT
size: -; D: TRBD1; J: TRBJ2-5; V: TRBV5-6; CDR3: CASSLRPGQGWETQYF; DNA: TGTGCCAGCAGCTTACGCCCGGGACAGGGATGGGAGACCCAGTACTTC